The rows below give T cell receptor beta chains drawn from one sample of a study of control samples from healthy donors and cancer patients. Generated by immunoSEQ multiplex PCR, the TCRdb table keeps only in-frame clones and is missing some. The sample lists about 170,000 clones; around 91% were seen once. The specimen was blood. The receptors were sampled from a woman younger than 45 in good health. Each CDR3 is given with its conserved first and last residue. A D gene is named only where the DNA matches it firmly. Clone size is given for some rows only: seen once, a few or many times, or a class if the clone is expanded.

TRBJ1-4	TRBD1	TRBV27	.	TGTGCCAGCAGTTTTGTCGGGACAGGGAATGAAAAACTGTTTTTT	CASSFVGTGNEKLFF
TRBJ1-1	TRBD1	TRBV2	.	TGTGCCAGCAGTGGGGGGACAGATATGAACACTGAAGCTTTCTTT	CASSGGTDMNTEAFF
TRBJ2-7	TRBD1	TRBV2	.	TGTGCCAGCAGGGGGACAGGGGGAGGCGAGCAGTACTTC	CASRGTGGGEQYF
TRBJ1-2	TRBD1	TRBV5-4	.	TGTGCCAGCAGCTTGTATGGGACAGAATATGGCTACACCTTC	CASSLYGTEYGYTF
TRBJ1-2	TRBD1	TRBV30	.	TGTGCCTGGAGCCGGGACAGGGCCTATGGCTACACCTTC	CAWSRDRAYGYTF
TRBJ2-7	.	TRBV18	.	TGTGCCAGCTCACCACAGGGGGGCTACGAGCAGTACTTC	CASSPQGGYEQYF
TRBJ2-7	TRBD2	TRBV6-2/TRBV6-3	.	TGTGCCAGCAGTTTTTCCCGGGACTACAACTACGAGCAGTACTTC	CASSFSRDYNYEQYF
TRBJ1-5	.	TRBV6-1	.	TGTGCCAGCAGTGAACAGGCGAATCAGCCCCAGCATTTT	CASSEQANQPQHF
TRBJ1-6	.	TRBV13	few	TGTGCCAGCAGGCCAGGGACGAGGAATTCACCCCTCCACTTT	CASRPGTRNSPLHF
TRBJ1-6	TRBD1	TRBV5-1	.	TGCGCCAGCAGCCCCGACAGGGGGCTGGATAATTCACCCCTCCACTTT	CASSPDRGLDNSPLHF
TRBJ2-2	TRBD2	TRBV18	.	TGTGCCAGCTCACCAAGGAGCGGGACCACCGGGGAGCTGTTTTTT	CASSPRSGTTGELFF
TRBJ2-7	.	TRBV11-3	.	TGTGCCAGCAGCTGGGACGGGAACTACGAGCAGTACTTC	CASSWDGNYEQYF
TRBJ1-5	TRBD1	TRBV2	.	TGTGCCAGCAGTGAACAGGGGGGCAATCAGCCCCAGCATTTT	CASSEQGGNQPQHF
TRBJ2-2	TRBD2	TRBV19	.	TGTGCCAGTAGGGGGACTAGCGGGATCGGGGAGCTGTTTTTT	CASRGTSGIGELFF
TRBJ2-3	TRBD1	TRBV14	.	TGTGCCAGCAGCCGGACAGGGGGCCCAGATACGCAGTATTTT	CASSRTGGPDTQYF
TRBJ1-2	.	TRBV5-6	.	TGTGCCAGCAGCGGACAACTCTATGGCTACACCTTC	CASSGQLYGYTF
TRBJ2-5	TRBD1	TRBV18	.	TGTGCCAGCTCACCCGGGACAGAAGAGACCCAGTACTTC	CASSPGTEETQYF
TRBJ2-3	TRBD2	TRBV6-4	.	TGTGCCAGCAGTACCGGGACTAGCGCCACAGATACGCAGTATTTT	CASSTGTSATDTQYF
TRBJ1-2	TRBD1	TRBV27	.	TGTGCCAGCAGAACGGACAGGCGTTATGGCTACACCTTC	CASRTDRRYGYTF
TRBJ2-1	.	TRBV7-2	.	TGTGCCAGCAGCACCAGAGGAGGGACCTCCTACAATGAGCAGTTCTTC	CASSTRGGTSYNEQFF